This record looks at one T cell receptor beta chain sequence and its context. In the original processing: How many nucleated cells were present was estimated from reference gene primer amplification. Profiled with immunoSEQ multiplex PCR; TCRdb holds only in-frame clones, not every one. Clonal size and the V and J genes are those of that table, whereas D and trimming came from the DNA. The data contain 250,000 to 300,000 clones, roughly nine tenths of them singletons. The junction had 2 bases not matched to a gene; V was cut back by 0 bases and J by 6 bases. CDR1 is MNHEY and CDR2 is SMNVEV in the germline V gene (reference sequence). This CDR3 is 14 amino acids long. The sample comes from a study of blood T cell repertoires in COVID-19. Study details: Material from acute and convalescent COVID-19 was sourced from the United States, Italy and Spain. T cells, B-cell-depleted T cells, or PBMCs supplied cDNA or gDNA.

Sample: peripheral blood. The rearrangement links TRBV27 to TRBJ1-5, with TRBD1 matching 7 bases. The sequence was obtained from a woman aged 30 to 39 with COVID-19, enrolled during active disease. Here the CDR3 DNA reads TGTGCCAGCAGTTTATCAGGGGGCGGTCAGCCCCAGCATTTT. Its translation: CASSLSGGGQPQHF.